The rows below give T cell receptor beta chains drawn from one sample of a study of T-cell reconstitution after alpha-beta-depleted transplantation in children. TCRdb passed the PCR reads through MiXCR, listing each CDR3 protein once. The data contain 540,000 or so distinct CDR3 sequences, 20% to 25% of them singletons. The sample consisted of PBMCs, mostly from graft donor cells, taken 360 days after TCRalphabeta/CD19-depleted stem cell transplant. Every receptor here comes from a boy in the first two years of life who had a stem cell transplant for acute myeloid leukemia, so the T cells may come from the graft donor. CDR3s include the opening cysteine and the closing phenylalanine or tryptophan. D genes are given only for firm matches. Part of the rows lack a size; the others show once, few, many or a class for expanded clones.

v_call	d_call	j_call	clone_size	cdr3_nt	cdr3_aa
TRBV6-1	NA	TRBJ1-5	NA	TGTGCCAGCAGCCGCGGGACAAATAGCAATCAGCCCCAGCATTTT	CASSRGTNSNQPQHF
TRBV20-1	NA	TRBJ1-6	few	TGCAGTGCTAGAGTCGGAGGGTGGGTATTCTCACCCCTCCACTTT	CSARVGGWVFSPLHF
TRBV27	TRBD1	TRBJ2-7	many	TGTGCCAGCGCTTTAACCGGGACAGGGACTTACGAGCAGTACTTC	CASALTGTGTYEQYF
TRBV20-1	NA	TRBJ2-7	once	TGCAGTGCCCCCCTTAATCGGCTCGACAATCTCCACGAGCAGTACTTC	CSAPLNRLDNLHEQYF
TRBV12-3/TRBV12-4	NA	TRBJ2-3	few	TGTGCCAGCACCGGGGGCGTAGGCACAGATACGCAGTATTTT	CASTGGVGTDTQYF
TRBV20-1	NA	TRBJ2-7	many	TGCAGTGTAGGGGGTCCCTACGAGCAGTACTTC	CSVGGPYEQYF
TRBV20-1	NA	TRBJ1-5	many	TGCAGTGCTAGAGATAATAGCCATCAGCCCCAGCATTTT	CSARDNSHQPQHF
TRBV7-2	NA	TRBJ1-5	NA	TGTGCCAGTACTTTACAGGTTAGCAATCAGCCCCAGCATTTT	CASTLQVSNQPQHF
TRBV20-1	TRBD1	TRBJ2-1	NA	TGCAGTGCTGAATCCGGGACAGGGAATGAGCAGTTCTTC	CSAESGTGNEQFF
TRBV29-1	NA	TRBJ1-5	NA	TGCAGCGTTGTCCCAGGCCTCAATCAGCCCCAGCATTTT	CSVVPGLNQPQHF
TRBV12-3/TRBV12-4	NA	TRBJ2-2	NA	TGTGCCAGCAGATACGTACCGAACACCGGGGAGCTGTTTTTT	CASRYVPNTGELFF
TRBV5-1	NA	TRBJ1-1	NA	TGCGCCAGCAGCTTGGTCCAGGGGCGGTCCACTGAAGCTTTCTTT	CASSLVQGRSTEAFF
TRBV12-3/TRBV12-4	NA	TRBJ2-1	many	TGTGCCAGCAGTAATCCTAGCGTCAACAATGAGCAGTTCTTC	CASSNPSVNNEQFF
TRBV12-3/TRBV12-4	NA	TRBJ2-7	NA	TGTGCCAGCAGTTTACCCGGGGCAGGGCCCTCCGAGCAGTACTTC	CASSLPGAGPSEQYF
TRBV28	NA	TRBJ2-3	NA	TGTGCCAGCAGTTTTAACAGAGAGTTAGATACGCAGTATTTT	CASSFNRELDTQYF
TRBV7-2	NA	TRBJ1-1	many	TGTGCCAGCAGCCCCGATCCTCCCAGGGGCTACACTGAAGCTTTCTTT	CASSPDPPRGYTEAFF
TRBV20-1	TRBD1	TRBJ2-5	NA	TGCAGTGCTAGAGATCAGGGGGCATGGCAAGAGACCCAGTACTTC	CSARDQGAWQETQYF
TRBV29-1	TRBD1	TRBJ2-2	many	TGCAGCGCCGGGACAGTTCTCACCGGGGAGCTGTTTTTT	CSAGTVLTGELFF
TRBV20-1	TRBD1	TRBJ2-7	many	TGCAGTGCTAGGAGGACAGGCTCCTACGAGCAGTACTTC	CSARRTGSYEQYF
TRBV5-1	NA	TRBJ1-1	few	TGCGCCAGCAGCTTGGTCTATGGGGGAGGGGACACTGAAGCTTTCTTT	CASSLVYGGGDTEAFF
TRBV7-2	NA	TRBJ2-1	few	TGTGCCAGCTGGGACTATGAGCAGTTCTTC	CASWDYEQFF
TRBV5-5	NA	TRBJ2-2	many	TGTGCCAGCAGTCCCTGGGAGTCCGGGGAGCTGTTTTTT	CASSPWESGELFF
TRBV12-3/TRBV12-4	NA	TRBJ2-1	many	TGTGCCAGCGGAACAGGGTGGTACAATGAGCAGTTCTTC	CASGTGWYNEQFF
TRBV4-2	TRBD2	TRBJ2-2	NA	TGTGCCAGCAGCCAAGTGGGGACTAAGGCCACCGGGGAGCTGTTTTTT	CASSQVGTKATGELFF
TRBV5-5	NA	TRBJ2-1	NA	TGTGCCAGCAGTCCCAGGGCGCCCAATGAGCAGTTCTTC	CASSPRAPNEQFF
TRBV12-3/TRBV12-4	NA	TRBJ1-6	NA	TGTGCCAGCAGTCCCCGGGAGGGATACAGTAATTCACCCCTCCACTTT	CASSPREGYSNSPLHF
TRBV24-1	TRBD1	TRBJ1-5	NA	TGTGCCACCAGCGCCCACCCGACAGGGAATAGCAATCAGCCCCAGCATTTT	CATSAHPTGNSNQPQHF
TRBV20-1	TRBD1	TRBJ1-5	many	TGCAGTGCTAGAGCCACAGGGGGCTTGAATCAGCCCCAGCATTTT	CSARATGGLNQPQHF
TRBV29-1	NA	TRBJ1-1	few	TGCAGCGTTGTGGTGGGGGTCGAAGCTTTCTTT	CSVVVGVEAFF
TRBV6-5	NA	TRBJ1-1	NA	TGTGCCAGCAGTTGGGACGAGGGGATGAACACTGAAGCTTTCTTT	CASSWDEGMNTEAFF
TRBV6-1	TRBD1	TRBJ2-1	few	TGTGCCAGCAGGAGTAAGGGACAGTGGCTCTCCTACAATGAGCAGTTCTTC	CASRSKGQWLSYNEQFF
TRBV20-1	TRBD1	TRBJ1-5	NA	TGCAGTGCTGGGGACAGACTCCTCAGCAATCAGCCCCAGCATTTT	CSAGDRLLSNQPQHF
TRBV15	TRBD2	TRBJ2-1	many	TGTGCCACCAGCCCCAAAGCGGGGGGGCATCCTGAGCAGTTCTTC	CATSPKAGGHPEQFF
TRBV12-3/TRBV12-4	TRBD2	TRBJ2-5	NA	TGTGCCAGCAGTTTCGGTAGCGGGGAGGAGACCCAGTACTTC	CASSFGSGEETQYF
TRBV27	NA	TRBJ2-7	NA	TGTGCCAGCACGGAGAGGGGGGGGGGATACTACGAGCAGTACTTC	CASTERGGGYYEQYF
TRBV29-1	NA	TRBJ1-1	few	TGCAGCGTTGTCAGGGAAATGAACACTGAAGCTTTCTTT	CSVVREMNTEAFF
TRBV4-2	NA	TRBJ2-5	NA	TGTGCCAGCAGCCAAGGGGTGACAGATCAAGAGACCCAGTACTTC	CASSQGVTDQETQYF
TRBV27	NA	TRBJ1-1	many	TGTGCCAGCAGTTTCCCCCAACGGGGGGAATCTGAAGCTTTCTTT	CASSFPQRGESEAFF
TRBV5-1	NA	TRBJ1-4	NA	TGCGCCAGCAGCCCACCATACACCCAGGGGAATGAAAAACTGTTTTTT	CASSPPYTQGNEKLFF
TRBV6-4	NA	TRBJ1-1	NA	TGTGCCAGCAAACCGGAGACACTGAACACTGAAGCTTTCTTT	CASKPETLNTEAFF
TRBV3-1	NA	TRBJ1-2	many	TGTGCCAGCAGCCCAGACAGCAACTATGGCTACACCTTC	CASSPDSNYGYTF
TRBV28	NA	TRBJ2-1	few	TGTGCCAGTGGCCCCAGGCACGAGCAGTTCTTC	CASGPRHEQFF
TRBV7-3	TRBD2	TRBJ2-1	NA	TGTGCCAGCAGCTCGTCGGGACTAGCGGGGGGTGGAACCTACAATGAGCAGTTCTTC	CASSSSGLAGGGTYNEQFF
TRBV7-9	NA	TRBJ1-2	few	TGTGCCAGCAGCGTCAATATGGACGGCGAACGCACCTTC	CASSVNMDGERTF
TRBV15	NA	TRBJ1-5	many	TGTGCCACCAGCATTAACAGGGATCGCAATCAGCCCCAGCATTTT	CATSINRDRNQPQHF